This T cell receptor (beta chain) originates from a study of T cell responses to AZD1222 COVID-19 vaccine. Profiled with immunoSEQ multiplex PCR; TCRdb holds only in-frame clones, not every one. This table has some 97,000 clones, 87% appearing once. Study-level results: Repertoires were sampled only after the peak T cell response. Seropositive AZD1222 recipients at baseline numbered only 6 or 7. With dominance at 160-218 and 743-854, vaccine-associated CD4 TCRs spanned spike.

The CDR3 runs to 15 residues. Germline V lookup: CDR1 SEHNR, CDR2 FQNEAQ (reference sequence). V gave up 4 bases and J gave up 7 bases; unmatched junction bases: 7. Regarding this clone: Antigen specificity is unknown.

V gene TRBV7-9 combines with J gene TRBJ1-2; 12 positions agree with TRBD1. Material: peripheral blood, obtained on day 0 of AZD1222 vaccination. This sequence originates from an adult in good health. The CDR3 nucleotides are TGTGCCAGCAGCTCAGGGACAGGGGGCCAGCCTGGCTACACCTTC. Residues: CASSSGTGGQPGYTF.